This TCR beta chain was sequenced during a study of blood T cells in healthy people across ages. Broader study findings: The diversity estimates, figures obtained from one million T cells, were considered underestimates.

Per the germline V gene, CDR1 is SGHRS and CDR2 is YFSETQ. The CDR3 covers 13 residues. V gave up 4 bases and J gave up 7 bases, with 13 bases separating them. Then a second PCR, running roughly 7 to 11 cycles, was carried out with a sample-barcoded 5' primer and a J-beta primer mix. MiXCR, run by TCRdb on the 5' RACE reads, gives a single entry per CDR3 protein. The sample contains 1.5 million or so distinct CDR3 sequences, about 43% of which appear only once. With regard to this clonotype: The antigen is not known.

Donors each provided around 9 milliliters of peripheral blood. The sequence came from a woman aged 18-29 years in good health. The specimen sequenced was blood. This rearrangement joins TRBV5-1 to TRBJ2-3; D call uncertain. This CDR3 reads CASSLLGNYTQYF. The DNA for the CDR3 is TGCGCCAGCAGCCTTTTAGGGAATTATACGCAGTATTTT. The variable domain in full, completed from reference TRBV5-1 and TRBJ2-3, reads KAGVTQTPRYLIKTRGQQVTLSCSPISGHRSVSWYQQTPGQGLQFLFEYFSETQRNKGNFPGRFSGRQFSNSRSEMNVSTLELGDSALYLCASSLLGNYTQYFGPGTRLTVL.